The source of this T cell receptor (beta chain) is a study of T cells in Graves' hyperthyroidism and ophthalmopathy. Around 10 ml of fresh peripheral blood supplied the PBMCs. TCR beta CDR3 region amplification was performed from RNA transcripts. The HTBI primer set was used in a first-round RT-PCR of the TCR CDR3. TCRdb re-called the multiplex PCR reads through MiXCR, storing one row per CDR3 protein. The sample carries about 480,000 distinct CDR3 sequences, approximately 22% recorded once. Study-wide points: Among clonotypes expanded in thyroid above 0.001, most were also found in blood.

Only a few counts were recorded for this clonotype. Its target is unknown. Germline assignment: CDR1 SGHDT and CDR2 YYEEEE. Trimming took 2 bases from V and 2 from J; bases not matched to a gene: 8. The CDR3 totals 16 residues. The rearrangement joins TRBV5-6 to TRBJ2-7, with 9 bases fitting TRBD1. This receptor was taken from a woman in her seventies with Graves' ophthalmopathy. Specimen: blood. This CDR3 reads CASSFFLRQGAYEQYF. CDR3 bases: TGTGCCAGCAGCTTCTTCCTTCGACAGGGGGCCTACGAGCAGTACTTC.